The sequence of this T cell receptor beta chain was determined in a study of shared clonotypes between healthy human individuals. Using immunoSEQ multiplex PCR, the repertoire was profiled, and TCRdb retains in-frame clones only, with some absent. The table records about 380,000 clones, about 96% of them present only once. CDR1 and CDR2 from the germline V gene are MDHEN and SYDVKM. V was shortened by 5 bases and J by 5 bases, with 10 bases between the two germline ends. CDR3 length: 13 amino acids. In its sample, this clone was seen once. The J gene is TRBJ1-5, the V gene TRBV28; D may be TRBD1 (6 bases). Sequencing used memory CD8+ T cells sorted from blood. Subset given: CD45RO+ cells pooled with CCR7-negative TemRA cells. The sequence was collected from a man aged 25 to 40 in good health. CDR3 DNA: TGTGCCAGCAGTCTGGACAGCTATCAGCCCCAGCATTTT. Translating gives CASSLDSYQPQHF.